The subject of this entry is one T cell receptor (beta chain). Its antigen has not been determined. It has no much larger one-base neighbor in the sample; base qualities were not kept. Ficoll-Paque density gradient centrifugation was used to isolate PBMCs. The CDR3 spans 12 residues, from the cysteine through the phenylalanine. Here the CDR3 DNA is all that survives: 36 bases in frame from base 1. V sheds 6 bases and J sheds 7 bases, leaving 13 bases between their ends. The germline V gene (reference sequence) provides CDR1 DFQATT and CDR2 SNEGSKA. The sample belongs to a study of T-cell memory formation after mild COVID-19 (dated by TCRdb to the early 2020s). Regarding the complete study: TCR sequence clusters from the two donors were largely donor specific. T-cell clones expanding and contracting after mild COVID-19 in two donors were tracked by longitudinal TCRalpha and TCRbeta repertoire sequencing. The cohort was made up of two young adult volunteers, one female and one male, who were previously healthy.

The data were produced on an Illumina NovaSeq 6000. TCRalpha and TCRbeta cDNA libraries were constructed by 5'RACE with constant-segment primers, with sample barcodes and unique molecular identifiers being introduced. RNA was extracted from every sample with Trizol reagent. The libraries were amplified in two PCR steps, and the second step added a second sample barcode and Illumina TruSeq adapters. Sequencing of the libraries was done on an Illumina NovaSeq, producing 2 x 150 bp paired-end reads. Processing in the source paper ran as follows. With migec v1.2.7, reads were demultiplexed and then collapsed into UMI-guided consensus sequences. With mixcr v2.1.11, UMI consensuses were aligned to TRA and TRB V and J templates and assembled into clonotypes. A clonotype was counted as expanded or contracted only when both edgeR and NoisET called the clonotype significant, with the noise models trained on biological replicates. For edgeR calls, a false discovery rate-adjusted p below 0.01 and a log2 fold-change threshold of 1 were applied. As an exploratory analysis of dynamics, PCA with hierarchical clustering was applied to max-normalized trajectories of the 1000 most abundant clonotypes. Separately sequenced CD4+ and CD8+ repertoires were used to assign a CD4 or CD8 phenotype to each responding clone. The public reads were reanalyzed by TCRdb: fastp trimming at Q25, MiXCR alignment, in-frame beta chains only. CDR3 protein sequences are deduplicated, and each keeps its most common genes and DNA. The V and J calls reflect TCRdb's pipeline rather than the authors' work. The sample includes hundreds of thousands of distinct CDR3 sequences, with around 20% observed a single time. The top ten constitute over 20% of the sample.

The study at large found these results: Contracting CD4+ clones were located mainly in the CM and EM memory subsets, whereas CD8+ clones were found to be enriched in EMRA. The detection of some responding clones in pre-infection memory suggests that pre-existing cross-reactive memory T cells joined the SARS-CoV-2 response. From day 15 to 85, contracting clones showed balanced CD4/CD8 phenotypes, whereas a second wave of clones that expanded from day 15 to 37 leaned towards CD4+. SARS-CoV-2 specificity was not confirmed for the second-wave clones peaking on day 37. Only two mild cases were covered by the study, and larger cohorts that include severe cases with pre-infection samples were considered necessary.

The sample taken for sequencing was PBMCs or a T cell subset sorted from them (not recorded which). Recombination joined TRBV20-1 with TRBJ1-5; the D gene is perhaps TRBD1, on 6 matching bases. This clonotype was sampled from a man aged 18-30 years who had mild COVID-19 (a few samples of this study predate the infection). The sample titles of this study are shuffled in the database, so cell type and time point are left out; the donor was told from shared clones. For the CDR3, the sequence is CSASSGGQPQHF. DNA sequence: TGCAGTGCCAGTAGTGGGGGCCAGCCCCAGCATTTT.